The 13 T cell receptor beta chains given below trace back to one sample, sequenced in a study of blood T cell repertoires in COVID-19. Produced via immunoSEQ multiplex PCR; TCRdb's table is partial and in-frame only. The table shows roughly 190,000 clones, with roughly four fifths occurring only once. Sequencing was carried out using peripheral blood. These receptors came from a woman between 70 and 85 years old with active or convalescent COVID-19.

This sequence joins TRBV29-1 and TRBJ2-3; 9 bases are shared with TRBD2. V shed 5 bases and J 10 bases; nucleotides not matched to a gene: 4. The CDR3 contains 11 residues. The V gene's germline CDR1 is SQVTM and CDR2 ANQGSEA. The CDR3 region has the DNA TGCAGCGTTCAGATAGCGGGGGCGCAGTATTTT. This translates into CSVQIAGAQYF.

CDR3: CASSLTSAPYEQYF. CDR3 coding DNA: TGCGCCAGCAGCTTGACTAGCGCCCCCTACGAGCAGTACTTC. This chain uses TRBV5-1 with TRBJ2-7; 7 bases align to TRBD2. CDR1 is SGHRS, CDR2 YFSETQ, per germline. J gave up 2 bases and V 1 base, and 3 bases lay outside the gene matches. The CDR3 runs 14 residues.

The chain employs TRBV9 and TRBJ1-2; D may be TRBD1 (6 bases). This CDR3 comprises 16 residues. Germline CDR1 reads SGDLS; CDR2 reads YYNGEE. V was shortened by 0 bases and J by 7 bases, with 19 bases between the two germline ends. The chain's CDR3 is CASSVADRSFLGGYTF. In DNA, the CDR3 is TGTGCCAGCAGCGTAGCTGACAGGAGTTTCCTCGGTGGCTACACCTTC.

Only a few counts were recorded for this clone. V is TRBV20-1 and J is TRBJ2-5; D remains ambiguous. Per germline, CDR1 DFQATT and CDR2 SNEGSKA (reference sequence). CDR3 length: 15 residues. Trimming pared 3 bases from V and 5 bases from J, leaving 19 bases between. As DNA, the CDR3 is TGCAGTGCTAGTTCTAGGCTAAAGATGTCCGAGACCCAGTACTTC. It encodes CSASSRLKMSETQYF.

The chain employs TRBV7-6 and TRBJ1-3; D gene unclear. The CDR3 runs to 15 residues. Germline assignment: CDR1 SGHVS and CDR2 FNYEAQ. V shed 1 base and J shed 1 base, with 8 bases lying between them. The CDR3 DNA is TGTGCCAGCAGCTTAGTCCCGTCTTCTGGAAACACCATATATTTT. Translated: CASSLVPSSGNTIYF.

The chain recombines TRBV7-2 with TRBJ2-7; 7 bases map to TRBD2. The CDR3 extends over 15 amino acids. CDR1 is SGHTA, CDR2 FQGNSA, per germline. V was pared by 6 bases and J by 2 bases, with 10 bases of the junction left unmatched. The CDR3 spells CASRPHGGGTYEQYF. CDR3 coding DNA: TGTGCCAGCAGACCCCATGGGGGGGGAACCTACGAGCAGTACTTC.

This sequence joins TRBV5-6 and TRBJ1-1; TRBD1 might be the D (6 bases). Trimming left V 0 bases short and J 1 base short, with 13 bases between. The CDR3 runs 16 residues. Germline CDR1 is SGHDT and CDR2 is YYEEEE. The CDR3 bases are TGTGCCAGCAGCTTGGAGGGGGTCTGGAGGAACACTGAAGCTTTCTTT. Translated: CASSLEGVWRNTEAFF.

The gene calls are TRBV7-9 and TRBJ1-4; D may be TRBD1 (5 bases). Between the trimmed V and J ends, which lost 3 bases and 11 bases, there was a span of 13 bases. Germline CDR1 is SEHNR and CDR2 is FQNEAQ (reference sequence). The length of the CDR3 is 13 residues. The CDR3: CASSFVVGGKLFF. The CDR3 nucleotides are TGTGCCAGCAGCTTTGTGGTGGGGGGTAAACTGTTTTTT. The variable domain in full, with the rest retrieved from reference TRBV7-9 and TRBJ1-4, is DTGVSQNPRHKITKRGQNVTFRCDPISEHNRLYWYRQTLGQGPEFLTYFQNEAQLEKSRLLSDRFSAERPKGSFSTLEIQRTEQGDSAMYLCASSFVVGGKLFFGSGTQLSVL.

For this clone: The junction does not match germline at one end; this may be a read error. The rearrangement joins TRBV7-9 to TRBJ1-1; D is undetermined. Looked up from germline, CDR1 is SEHNR and CDR2 is FQNEAQ (reference sequence). This CDR3 is 12 amino acids long. CDR3 sequence reads: CASSQEVVELRF. CDR3 nucleotides: TGTGCCAGCAGCCAAGAGGTGGTTGAGCTTCGGTTT.

The chain couples TRBV5-1 to TRBJ2-1, with a tentative D call TRBD2 (5 bases). V was pared by 7 bases and J by 0 bases, with 14 bases between. The CDR3 has 15 amino acids. Germline V CDR1 and CDR2: SGHRS, YFSETQ. CDR3 in DNA: TGCGCCAGCCGATCCAGCGGTAGCTCCTACAATGAGCAGTTCTTC. Amino acids: CASRSSGSSYNEQFF.

The J gene is TRBJ1-2, the V gene TRBV15, with D uncertain. Trimming pared 3 bases from V and 2 bases from J, leaving 4 bases between. The CDR3 covers 12 residues. Germline CDR1 and CDR2: LNHNV and YYDKDF (reference sequence). CDR3 DNA: TGTGCCACCAGCAGCCAGAACTATGGCTACACCTTC. Residues: CATSSQNYGYTF.

The genes are TRBV2 and TRBJ1-5; tentative D call: TRBD1 (5 bases). The CDR3 runs to 16 residues. CDR1 and CDR2 from the germline V gene are SNHLY and FYNNEI. The V gene lost 4 bases and the J gene lost 7 bases, with 20 bases spanning the gap. The CDR3 loop reads CASSVDFSGPGQPQHF. In DNA form, the CDR3 reads TGTGCCAGCAGTGTCGACTTTTCAGGGCCGGGCCAGCCCCAGCATTTT.

V gene TRBV5-1 combines with J gene TRBJ2-5, with D unresolved. The V gene lost 0 bases and the J gene lost 1 base, with 10 bases spanning the gap. CDR1 SGHRS and CDR2 YFSETQ come from the germline V gene. This CDR3 has 15 residues. CDR3 sequence reads: CASSLVASPQETQYF. The CDR3 coding sequence is TGCGCCAGCAGCTTGGTGGCCTCACCCCAAGAGACCCAGTACTTC.